What follows are 20 T cell receptor beta chains derived from one specimen sequenced in a study of OX40 agonist ivuxolimab in advanced cancers. Receptor libraries were prepared by the immunoSEQ multiplex PCR assay. TCRdb took this table from immuneACCESS and kept in-frame rearrangements with V and J called. Such tables lack part of the clones; where checked against another copy, unresolved V genes explain under half of the gap, and the rest is unexplained. The sample table records over 15,000 clones; 70% to 90% of these occur just once. The top ten clonotypes cover about two thirds of the sample. Sequencing was performed on CD4+ or CD8+ T cells sorted from blood, taken in a trial of the OX40 agonist ivuxolimab. Receptor source: an adult with an advanced solid tumor such as melanoma, head and neck, liver or kidney cancer.

The chain employs TRBV28 and TRBJ2-1; 13 bases are a match to TRBD2. The CDR3 is 15 residues long. The germline gives CDR1 MDHEN, CDR2 SYDVKM. The V segment lost 5 bases and the J segment 5 bases; nucleotides outside the gene matches: 3. CDR3 sequence: CASSLGLAGNNEQFF. The CDR3 DNA is TGTGCCAGCAGTCTGGGACTAGCGGGGAACAATGAGCAGTTCTTC.

J is TRBJ2-1 and V is TRBV19; no clear D gene. CDR3 size: 13 residues. Germline V gene lookup returns CDR1 LNHDA and CDR2 SQIVND (reference sequence). V was shortened by 1 base and J by 10 bases, with 11 bases between the two germline ends. The CDR3 sequence is CASSIGLAREQFF. The CDR3 nucleotides are TGTGCCAGTAGTATAGGTTTAGCACGAGAGCAGTTCTTC. The full variable domain, rest sourced from reference TRBV19 and TRBJ2-1, is DGGITQSPKYLFRKEGQNVTLSCEQNLNHDAMYWYRQDPGQGLRLIYYSQIVNDFQKGDIAEGYSVSREKKESFPLTVTSAQKNPTAFYLCASSIGLAREQFFGPGTRLTVL.

The chain uses TRBV5-1 and TRBJ2-1; unclear D gene. This CDR3 has 13 residues. Germline assignment: CDR1 SGHRS and CDR2 YFSETQ. The V end was cut by 0 bases, the J end by 5 bases, with 6 bases between. In DNA, the CDR3 is TGCGCCAGCAGCTTGGAGTGGAACAATGAGCAGTTCTTC. Protein: CASSLEWNNEQFF.

The rearrangement uses TRBV4-3 and TRBJ2-6; perhaps TRBD1 as D (6 bases). Germline assignment: CDR1 LGHNA and CDR2 YSLEER. Trimming stripped 0 bases from V and 0 bases from J, with 9 bases between. CDR3 length: 17 residues. CDR3 sequence (DNA): TGCGCCAGCAGCCAAGATGGGGACAACTCTGGGGCCAACGTCCTGACTTTC. Protein sequence: CASSQDGDNSGANVLTF.

The chain has TRBV7-6 and TRBJ2-5, with 11 bases matching TRBD1. This CDR3 region has 14 residues. Germline-derived CDR1 and CDR2 are SGHVS and FNYEAQ. The ends lost 5 bases at V and 5 bases at J; junction bases unmatched: 4. The CDR3 coding sequence is TGTGCCAGCAGCCGGACAGGGGGCCCCGAGACCCAGTACTTC. Translating it yields CASSRTGGPETQYF.

V gene TRBV9 combines with J gene TRBJ2-7; 13 bases line up with TRBD2. J gave up 6 bases and V 0 bases, and 3 bases lay outside the gene matches. The V gene's germline CDR1 is SGDLS and CDR2 YYNGEE. CDR3 length equals 15 residues. The CDR3 sequence is CASSVGTSGSGEQYF. CDR3 nucleotides: TGTGCCAGCAGCGTAGGGACTAGCGGGAGTGGCGAGCAGTACTTC.

The gene calls are TRBV5-1 and TRBJ2-3; TRBD2 matches at 9 bases. This CDR3 has 16 residues. V dropped 4 bases and J dropped 5; count of bases not matched to a gene: 11. Germline assignment: CDR1 SGHRS and CDR2 YFSETQ. The CDR3 coding sequence is TGCGCCAGCAGCCCCTCCTCTAGCGGGACCGTAGATACGCAGTATTTT. This gives the protein CASSPSSSGTVDTQYF. Based on the CDR3 plus reference TRBV5-1 and TRBJ2-3, the full variable domain is KAGVTQTPRYLIKTRGQQVTLSCSPISGHRSVSWYQQTPGQGLQFLFEYFSETQRNKGNFPGRFSGRQFSNSRSEMNVSTLELGDSALYLCASSPSSSGTVDTQYFGPGTRLTVL.

Turning to this clone: This may come from a read error, since a much larger clone is one base off. The J gene is TRBJ2-7, the V gene TRBV5-1, with TRBD1 matching over 11 bases. Germline V lookup: CDR1 SGHRS, CDR2 YFSETQ. With V trimmed by 3 bases and J by 3 bases, 2 bases remained unmatched. The CDR3 spans 14 residues. The CDR3, as DNA: TGCGCCAGCAGCTCCGGGACAGGGGGCTACGAGCAGTACTTC. Amino acids: CASSSGTGGYEQYF.

This sequence joins TRBV13 and TRBJ2-7, with D possibly being TRBD1 (7 bases). The germline V and J ends were trimmed by 5 bases and 0 bases, with 11 bases remaining between them. The CDR3 consists of 14 residues. Germline values: CDR1 PRHDT, CDR2 FYEKMQ (reference sequence). CDR3 sequence (DNA): TGTGCCAGCAGCGCGGGACAGTACTCCTACGAGCAGTACTTC. Translated: CASSAGQYSYEQYF.

CDR3 loop: CASTQGGSTGELFF. In DNA, the CDR3 is TGTGCCAGCACCCAAGGGGGGTCCACCGGGGAGCTGTTTTTT. The chain carries TRBV28 and TRBJ2-2; D assignment may be TRBD1 or TRBD2 (6 bases each). The V end was cut by 7 bases, the J end by 4 bases, with 13 bases between. Per the germline V gene, CDR1 is MDHEN and CDR2 is SYDVKM. There are 14 residues in the CDR3.

The CDR3 loop reads CASSIGSGGPYEQYF. The DNA for the CDR3 is TGTGCCAGTAGTATTGGGAGCGGAGGACCCTACGAGCAGTACTTC. This sequence joins TRBV19 and TRBJ2-7; a possible D gene is TRBD2 (5 bases). The CDR3 loop spans 15 amino acids. The V and J ends lost 3 bases and 2 bases respectively, with 14 bases between them. The germline CDR1 and CDR2 sequences are LNHDA and SQIVND (reference sequence).

The chain recombines TRBV9 with TRBJ2-3; 11 bases are a match to TRBD2. The CDR3 has 16 amino acids. The germline V gene has CDR1 SGDLS and CDR2 YYNGEE. With V trimmed by 2 bases and J by 3 bases, 5 bases remained unmatched. The CDR3 bases are TGTGCCAGCAGCGTCCTTGGGACTAGCGGTACAGATACGCAGTATTTT. Translating it yields CASSVLGTSGTDTQYF.

The rearrangement links TRBV21-1 to TRBJ1-6. TRBV21-1 is a pseudogene. The CDR3 has 16 amino acids. The CDR3 region is CASRRMAAPYNSPLHF. The CDR3 DNA is TGTGCCAGCAGACGAATGGCAGCTCCATATAATTCACCCCTCCACTTT.

This clone showed up just once. The chain recombines TRBV25-1 with TRBJ1-1; D is unclear. The CDR3 is 13 residues long. The V and J ends lost 4 bases and 4 bases respectively, with 10 bases between them. The germline V gene encodes CDR1 MGHDK and CDR2 SYGVNS. The CDR3: CASSVGFGTEAFF. As DNA, the CDR3 is TGTGCCAGCAGTGTGGGGTTCGGCACTGAAGCTTTCTTT. Together with reference TRBV25-1 and TRBJ1-1, the CDR3 gives the full variable domain: EADIYQTPRYLVIGTGKKITLECSQTMGHDKMYWYQQDPGMELHLIHYSYGVNSTEKGDLSSESTVSRIRTEHFPLTLESARPSHTSQYLCASSVGFGTEAFFGQGTRLTVV.

The chain links TRBV28 to TRBJ2-5; D gene ambiguous. The CDR3 loop spans 14 amino acids. The germline V gene encodes CDR1 MDHEN and CDR2 SYDVKM. V dropped 3 bases and J dropped 1 base, with 9 bases sitting between them. The CDR3 nucleotides are TGTGCCAGCAGTTTCGCGCATCTCCAAGAGACCCAGTACTTC. As protein: CASSFAHLQETQYF.

This clone came up once. V gene TRBV12-5 combines with J gene TRBJ2-5; D possibly corresponds to TRBD2 (5 bases). Germline V gene data show CDR1 as LGHNT and CDR2 as FRNRAP. The CDR3 runs to 15 residues. With 8 bases removed from V and 5 bases from J, the gap between germline ends came to 21 bases. In nucleotides, the CDR3 is TGTGCTAGTTCCGAAACGGGCGACTATTGGGAGACCCAGTACTTC. It specifies CASSETGDYWETQYF. Filled out from reference TRBV12-5 and TRBJ2-5, the complete variable domain reads DARVTQTPRHKVTEMGQEVTMRCQPILGHNTVFWYRQTMMQGLELLAYFRNRAPLDDSGMPKDRFSAEMPDATLATLKIQPSEPRDSAVYFCASSETGDYWETQYFGPGTRLLVL.

CDR3 bases: TGTGCCAGTAGTATAGACAGACCGATTAACTATGGCTACACCTTC. Protein sequence: CASSIDRPINYGYTF. The chain carries TRBV19 and TRBJ1-2; D is uncertain. This CDR3 comprises 15 residues. V gave up 0 bases and J gave up 1 base, with 9 bases separating them. The germline CDR1 and CDR2 sequences are LNHDA and SQIVND (reference sequence).

This chain joins TRBV11-3 and TRBJ2-1, with D possibly matching TRBD2 (7 bases). The CDR3 consists of 13 residues. The V gene's germline CDR1 is SGHNT and CDR2 YENEEA. Trimming left V 5 bases short and J 10 bases short, with 15 bases between. CDR3 amino acids: CASSLRGAEEQFF. In DNA form, the CDR3 reads TGTGCCAGCAGCCTACGGGGGGCGGAGGAGCAGTTCTTC.

V usage is TRBV7-9 and J usage is TRBJ2-7; D is unclear. Germline V lookup: CDR1 SEHNR, CDR2 FQNEAQ (reference sequence). This CDR3 is 15 amino acids long. Trimming took 0 bases from V and 1 from J, leaving 10 bases between them. Here the CDR3 DNA reads TGTGCCAGCAGCTTAGCGCTCGGGCAGTCCTACGAGCAGTACTTC. Its protein product is CASSLALGQSYEQYF. Complete variable domain (other parts from reference TRBV7-9 and TRBJ2-7): DTGVSQNPRHKITKRGQNVTFRCDPISEHNRLYWYRQTLGQGPEFLTYFQNEAQLEKSRLLSDRFSAERPKGSFSTLEIQRTEQGDSAMYLCASSLALGQSYEQYFGPGTRLTVT.

The chain employs TRBV29-1 and TRBJ1-2; no clear D gene. V was shortened by 8 bases and J by 4 bases, with 11 bases between the two germline ends. The CDR3 spans 11 residues. CDR1 is SQVTM and CDR2 is ANQGSEA in the germline V gene. The CDR3 bases are TGCAGCTCCCCAGAGTCCTATGGCTACACCTTC. Protein: CSSPESYGYTF. Looking up the rest from reference TRBV29-1 and TRBJ1-2 gives the full variable domain: SAVISQKPSRDICQRGTSLTIQCQVDSQVTMMFWYRQQPGQSLTLIATANQGSEATYESGFVIDKFPISRPNLTFSTLTVSNMSPEDSSIYLCSSPESYGYTFGSGTRLTVV.